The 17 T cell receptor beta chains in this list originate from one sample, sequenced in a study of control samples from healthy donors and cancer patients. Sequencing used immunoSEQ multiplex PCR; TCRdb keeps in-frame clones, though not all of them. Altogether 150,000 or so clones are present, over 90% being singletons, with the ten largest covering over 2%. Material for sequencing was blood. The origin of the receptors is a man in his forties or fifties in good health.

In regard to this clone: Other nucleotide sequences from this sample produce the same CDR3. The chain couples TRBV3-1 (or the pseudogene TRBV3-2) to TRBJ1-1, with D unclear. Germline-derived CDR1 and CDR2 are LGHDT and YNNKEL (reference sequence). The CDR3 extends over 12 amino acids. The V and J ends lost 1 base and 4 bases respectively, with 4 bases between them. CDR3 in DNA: TGTGCCAGCAGCCAAGTAGGCACTGAAGCTTTCTTT. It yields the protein CASSQVGTEAFF.

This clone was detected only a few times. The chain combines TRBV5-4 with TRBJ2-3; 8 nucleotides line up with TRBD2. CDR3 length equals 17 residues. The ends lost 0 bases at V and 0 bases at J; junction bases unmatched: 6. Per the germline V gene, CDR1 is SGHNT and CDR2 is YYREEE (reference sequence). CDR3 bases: TGTGCCAGCAGCTTGGGTCTAGCGGGTACTAGCACAGATACGCAGTATTTT. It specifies CASSLGLAGTSTDTQYF.

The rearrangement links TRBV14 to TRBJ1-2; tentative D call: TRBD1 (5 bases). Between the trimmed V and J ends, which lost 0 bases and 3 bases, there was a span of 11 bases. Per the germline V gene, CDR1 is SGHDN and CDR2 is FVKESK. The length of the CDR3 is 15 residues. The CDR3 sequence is CASSQDSPGHYGYTF. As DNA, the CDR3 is TGTGCCAGCAGCCAAGATTCGCCGGGACACTATGGCTACACCTTC.

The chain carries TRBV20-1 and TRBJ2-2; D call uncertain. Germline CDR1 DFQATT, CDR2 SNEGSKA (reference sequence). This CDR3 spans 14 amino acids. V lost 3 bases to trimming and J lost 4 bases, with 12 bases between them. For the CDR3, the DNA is TGCAGTGCTAGTAACGGCAAGGTCACCGGGGAGCTGTTTTTT. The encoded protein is CSASNGKVTGELFF.

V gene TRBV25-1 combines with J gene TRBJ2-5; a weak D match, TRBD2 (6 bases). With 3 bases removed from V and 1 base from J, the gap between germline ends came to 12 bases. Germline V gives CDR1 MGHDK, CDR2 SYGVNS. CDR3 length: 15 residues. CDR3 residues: CASSEPSALQETQYF. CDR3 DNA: TGTGCCAGCAGTGAGCCTAGCGCCCTCCAAGAGACCCAGTACTTC.

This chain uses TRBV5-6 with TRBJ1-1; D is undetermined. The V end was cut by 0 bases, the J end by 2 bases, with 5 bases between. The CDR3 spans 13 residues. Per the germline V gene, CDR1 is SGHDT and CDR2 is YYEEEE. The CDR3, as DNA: TGTGCCAGCAGCTTGGAGATCAACACTGAAGCTTTCTTT. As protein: CASSLEINTEAFF. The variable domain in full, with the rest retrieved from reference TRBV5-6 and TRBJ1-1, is DAGVTQSPTHLIKTRGQQVTLRCSPKSGHDTVSWYQQALGQGPQFIFQYYEEEERQRGNFPDRFSGHQFPNYSSELNVNALLLGDSALYLCASSLEINTEAFFGQGTRLTVV.

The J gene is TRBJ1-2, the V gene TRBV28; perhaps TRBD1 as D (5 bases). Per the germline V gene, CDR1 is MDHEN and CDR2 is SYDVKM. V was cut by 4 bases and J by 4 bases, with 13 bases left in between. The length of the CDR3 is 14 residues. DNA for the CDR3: TGTGCCAGCAGTTCCCGGACAACGATCTATGGCTACACCTTC. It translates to CASSSRTTIYGYTF.

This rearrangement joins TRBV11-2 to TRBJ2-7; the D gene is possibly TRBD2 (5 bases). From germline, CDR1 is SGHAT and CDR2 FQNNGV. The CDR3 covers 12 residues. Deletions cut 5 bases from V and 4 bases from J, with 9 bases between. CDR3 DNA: TGTGCCAGCAGCACCGGCGGGTACGAGCAGTACTTC. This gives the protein CASSTGGYEQYF.

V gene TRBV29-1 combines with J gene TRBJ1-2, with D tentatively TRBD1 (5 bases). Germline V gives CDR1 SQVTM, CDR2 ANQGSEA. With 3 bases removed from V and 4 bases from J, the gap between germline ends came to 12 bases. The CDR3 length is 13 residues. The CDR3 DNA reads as TGCAGCGTTGACGACAGTTTCAGCTATGGCTACACCTTC. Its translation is CSVDDSFSYGYTF.

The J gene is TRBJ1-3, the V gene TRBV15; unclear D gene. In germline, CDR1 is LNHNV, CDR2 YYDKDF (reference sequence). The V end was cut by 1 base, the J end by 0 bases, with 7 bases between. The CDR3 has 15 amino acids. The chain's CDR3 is CATSRGLDSGNTIYF. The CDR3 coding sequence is TGTGCCACCAGCAGAGGACTGGACTCTGGAAACACCATATATTTT.

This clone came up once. CDR3 DNA sequence: TGTGCCAGCTCACTACTCGGACAGGGGGGGCCTCAGCCCCAGCATTTT. It codes for CASSLLGQGGPQPQHF. This chain links TRBV18 with TRBJ1-5; 10 bases align to TRBD1. Germline V gives CDR1 KGHSH, CDR2 LQKENI. The V segment lost 4 bases and the J segment 6 bases; nucleotides outside the gene matches: 9. CDR3 length: 16 residues.

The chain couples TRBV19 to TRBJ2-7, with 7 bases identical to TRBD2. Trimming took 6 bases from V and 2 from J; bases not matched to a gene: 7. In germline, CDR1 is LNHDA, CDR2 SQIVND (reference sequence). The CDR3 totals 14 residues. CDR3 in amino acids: CASSPERDPYEQYF. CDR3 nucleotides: TGTGCCAGTAGCCCCGAGCGGGATCCCTACGAGCAGTACTTC.

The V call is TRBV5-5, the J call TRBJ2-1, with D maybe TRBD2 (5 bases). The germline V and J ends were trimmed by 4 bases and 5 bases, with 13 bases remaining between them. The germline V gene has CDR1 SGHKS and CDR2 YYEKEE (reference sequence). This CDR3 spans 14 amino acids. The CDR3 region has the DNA TGTGCCAGCAGCCTACGGACTGTAAACAATGAGCAGTTCTTC. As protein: CASSLRTVNNEQFF.

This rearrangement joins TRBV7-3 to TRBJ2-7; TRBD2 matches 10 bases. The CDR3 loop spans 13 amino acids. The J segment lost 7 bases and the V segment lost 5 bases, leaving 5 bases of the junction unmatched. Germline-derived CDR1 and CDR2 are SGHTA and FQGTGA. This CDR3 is CASSPSGSGEQYF. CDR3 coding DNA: TGTGCCAGCAGCCCTAGCGGGAGCGGTGAGCAGTACTTC.

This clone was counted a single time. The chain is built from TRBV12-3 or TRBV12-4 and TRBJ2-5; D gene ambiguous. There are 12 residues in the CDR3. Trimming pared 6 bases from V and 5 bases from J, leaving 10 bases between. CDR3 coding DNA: TGTGCCAGCAGCTACCCCTTGGAGACCCAGTACTTC. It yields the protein CASSYPLETQYF.

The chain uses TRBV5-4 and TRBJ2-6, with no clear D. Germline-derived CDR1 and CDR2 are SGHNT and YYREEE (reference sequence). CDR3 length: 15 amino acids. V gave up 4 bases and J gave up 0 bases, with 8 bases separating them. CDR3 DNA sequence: TGTGCCAGCAGCCTACCCCGCTCTGGGGCCAACGTCCTGACTTTC. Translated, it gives CASSLPRSGANVLTF.

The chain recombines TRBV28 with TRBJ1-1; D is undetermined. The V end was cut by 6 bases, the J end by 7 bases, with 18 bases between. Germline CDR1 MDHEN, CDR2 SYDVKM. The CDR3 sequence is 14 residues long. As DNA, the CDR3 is TGTGCCAGCAGAAAACGCGGACCGCTAGTTGAAGCTTTCTTT. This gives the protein CASRKRGPLVEAFF.